The source of this T cell receptor beta chain is a study of response to subunit inactivated influenza vaccine. Trimming took 4 bases from V and 6 from J; bases not matched to a gene: 5. Germline values: CDR1 SQVTM, CDR2 ANQGSEA. CDR3 size: 13 residues. Comments on this clonotype: The antigen is unknown.

Study-level findings and limits: The authors proposed limited new T cell recruitment per seasonal influenza vaccination.

TCRdb independently ran MiXCR on the RT-PCR reads; one entry per CDR3 protein. The sample lists around 570,000 distinct CDR3 sequences; 7.6% were seen once. The receptor was isolated from a man between 50 and 70 years old who received an inactivated influenza vaccine. This sequence joins TRBV29-1 and TRBJ2-3, with TRBD2 matching over 9 bases. The sample consisted of PBMCs from blood, taken around 25 months after vaccination. CDR3 sequence reads: CSVAVAGVDTQYF. Written as DNA, the CDR3 is TGCAGCGTTGCAGTAGCGGGAGTGGATACGCAGTATTTT.